The clone carrying this T cell receptor (beta chain) has more than one count but fewer than ten. The data originate from a study of blood T cell repertoires in COVID-19. Study in general: Material from acute and convalescent COVID-19 was sourced from the United States, Italy and Spain. From T cells, B-cell-depleted T cells, or PBMCs came the material, which was cDNA or gDNA.

As originally analysed: Researchers report that nucleated cell counts were estimated from reference gene primer amplification. Produced via immunoSEQ multiplex PCR; TCRdb's table is partial and in-frame only. V, J and clone size were drawn from that table, and D and trimming were deduced from the DNA. The sample shows over 85,000 clones, approximately 87% of them seen only once. The receptor was isolated from a human donor with acute or convalescent COVID-19. The donor label of this sample is uncertain. The sequenced sample was peripheral blood.

CDR3 residues: CASRQQVSTDTQYF. Written as DNA, the CDR3 is TGTGCCAGCAGGCAACAGGTTAGCACAGATACGCAGTATTTT. The J gene is TRBJ2-3, the V gene TRBV2; the D gene is possibly TRBD1 (5 bases). The CDR3 runs 14 residues. V lost 6 bases to trimming and J lost 0 bases, with 10 bases between them. Germline-derived CDR1 and CDR2 are SNHLY and FYNNEI.